The sample holds one count of the clone carrying this TCR beta chain. No antigen is known for it. The sample is drawn from a study of cytomegalovirus exposure and HLA in healthy donors. Across the whole study: Samples from HLA-typed donors yielded about 85 million unique TCRs in an early data release.

PCR used 60 Vbeta primers and 13 Jbeta primers. Using immunoSEQ multiplex PCR, the repertoire was profiled, and TCRdb retains in-frame clones only, with some absent. The sample contains about 150,000 clones, around 80% of which appear only once. The CDR3 spans 15 residues. J lost 5 bases, V lost 2 bases, and 3 bases had no gene match. Germline V CDR1 and CDR2: GTSNPN, SVGIG (reference sequence). Study observations and caveats: Some TCR beta chains (approximately 180 of them) were listed as cytomegalovirus-associated. By a later analysis, the bulk of CMV-associated TCR beta chains appeared HLA-restricted. In a later analysis, compared with equally common non-associated chains, HLA-associated beta chains were more expanded.

The TCR originated in a man in his forties or fifties in good health and CMV-seropositive. Sample: PBMCs. This chain uses TRBV30 with TRBJ2-1, with TRBD2 matching over 13 bases. The CDR3 here is CAWSRGLAGNNEQFF. The CDR3 nucleotides read TGTGCCTGGAGTAGGGGACTAGCGGGGAACAATGAGCAGTTCTTC. The full variable domain, with the rest looked up from reference TRBV30 and TRBJ2-1, is SQTIHQWPATLVQPVGSPLSLECTVEGTSNPNLYWYRQAAGRGLQLLFYSVGIGQISSEVPQNLSASRPQDRQFILSSKKLLLSDSGFYLCAWSRGLAGNNEQFFGPGTRLTVL.